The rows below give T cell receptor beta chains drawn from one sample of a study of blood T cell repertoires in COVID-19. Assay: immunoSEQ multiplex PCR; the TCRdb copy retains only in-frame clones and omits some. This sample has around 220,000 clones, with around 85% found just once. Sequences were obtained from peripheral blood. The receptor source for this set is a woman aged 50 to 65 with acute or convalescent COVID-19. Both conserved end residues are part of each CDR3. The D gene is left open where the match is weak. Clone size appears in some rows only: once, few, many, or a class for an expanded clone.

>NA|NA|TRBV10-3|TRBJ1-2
CAIRVADGYTF
TGTGCCATCAGGGTCGCGGATGGCTACACCTTC
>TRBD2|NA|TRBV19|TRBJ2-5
CASSPTSASQETQYF
TGTGCCAGTAGCCCGACTAGCGCCAGCCAAGAGACCCAGTACTTC
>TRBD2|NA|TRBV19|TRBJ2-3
CASRPREGSTDTQYF
TGTGCCAGTAGACCCAGGGAGGGGAGCACAGATACGCAGTATTTT
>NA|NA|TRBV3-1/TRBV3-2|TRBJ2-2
CASSQVLGMRADLGELFF
TGTGCCAGCAGCCAAGTTTTGGGAATGCGGGCAGATCTCGGGGAGCTGTTTTTT
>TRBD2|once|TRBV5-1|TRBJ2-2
CASSLAGDTGELFF
TGCGCCAGCAGTTTGGCGGGAGACACCGGGGAGCTGTTTTTT
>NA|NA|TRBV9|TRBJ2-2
CASSVSVTTTGELFF
TGTGCCAGCAGCGTTAGTGTGACAACCACCGGGGAGCTGTTTTTT
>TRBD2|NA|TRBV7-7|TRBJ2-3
CASSLGAGGFTDTQYF
TGTGCCAGCAGCCTTGGAGCGGGAGGGTTCACAGATACGCAGTATTTT
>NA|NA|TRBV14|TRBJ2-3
CASSYLWTGTDTQYF
TGTGCCAGCAGCTACCTTTGGACTGGCACAGATACGCAGTATTTT
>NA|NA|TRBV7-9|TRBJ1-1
CASSPMAENTEAFF
TGTGCCAGCAGCCCGATGGCAGAGAACACTGAAGCTTTCTTT
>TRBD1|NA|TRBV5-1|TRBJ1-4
CASRGQAANEKLFF
TGCGCCAGCAGGGGACAGGCGGCTAATGAAAAACTGTTTTTT
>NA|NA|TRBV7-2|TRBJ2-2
CASSLGLPGGGELFF
TGTGCCAGCAGCCTCGGACTACCCGGGGGCGGGGAGCTGTTTTTT
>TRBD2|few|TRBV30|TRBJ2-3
CAYSGGSTDTQYF
TGTGCCTATAGCGGGGGTAGCACAGATACGCAGTATTTT
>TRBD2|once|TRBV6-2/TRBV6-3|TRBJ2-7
CASSYSGGSSYEQYF
TGTGCCAGCAGTTACAGCGGGGGCAGCTCCTACGAGCAGTACTTC
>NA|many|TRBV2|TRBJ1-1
CASSDGSTEAFF
TGTGCCAGCAGTGACGGGAGCACTGAAGCTTTCTTT
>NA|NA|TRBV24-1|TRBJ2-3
CATSDSPGRGTDTQYF
TGTGCCACCAGTGATTCCCCCGGGCGGGGCACAGATACGCAGTATTTT
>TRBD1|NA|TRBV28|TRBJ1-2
CASRTGRGGYGYTF
TGTGCCAGCAGGACAGGGCGGGGCGGCTATGGCTACACCTTC
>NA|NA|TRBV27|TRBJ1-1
CASSLGRGTEAFF
TGTGCCAGCAGTTTAGGAAGGGGCACTGAAGCTTTCTTT
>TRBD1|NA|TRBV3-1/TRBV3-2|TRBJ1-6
CASSLGQGSYNSPLHF
TGTGCCAGCAGCCTGGGACAGGGCTCCTATAATTCACCCCTCCACTTT
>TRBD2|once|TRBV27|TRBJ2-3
CASRVGLKTDTQYF
TGTGCCAGCAGGGTGGGACTAAAGACAGATACGCAGTATTTT
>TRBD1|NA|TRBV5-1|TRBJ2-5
CASSLAGFFDRERETQYF
TGCGCCAGCAGCTTGGCAGGATTCTTTGACAGGGAGCGGGAGACCCAGTACTTC
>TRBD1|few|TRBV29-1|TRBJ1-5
CSVGGTGQPQHF
TGCAGCGTTGGCGGGACAGGGCAGCCCCAGCATTTT
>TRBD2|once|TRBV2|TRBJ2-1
CASYGTSGTGGYEQFF
TGTGCCAGCTATGGGACTAGCGGGACTGGCGGGTATGAGCAGTTCTTC
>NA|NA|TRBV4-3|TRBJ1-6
CASSQESLSPYNSPLHF
TGCGCCAGCAGCCAAGAGAGTCTATCGCCCTATAATTCACCCCTCCACTTT
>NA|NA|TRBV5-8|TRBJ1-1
CASSLGVVRDTEAFF
TGTGCCAGCAGCTTGGGCGTGGTGAGGGACACTGAAGCTTTCTTT
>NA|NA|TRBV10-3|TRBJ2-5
CATSRLQETQYF
TGTGCCACGTCCCGCCTACAAGAGACCCAGTACTTC
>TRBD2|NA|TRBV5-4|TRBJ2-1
CASSLVLAGASGVDEQFF
TGTGCCAGCAGCTTGGTACTAGCGGGAGCCTCAGGGGTCGATGAGCAGTTCTTC
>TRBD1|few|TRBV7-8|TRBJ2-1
CASSLPGGPYNEQFF
TGTGCCAGCAGCTTACCAGGGGGCCCCTACAATGAGCAGTTCTTC
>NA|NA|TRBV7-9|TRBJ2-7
CASSFPRAALYEQYF
TGTGCCAGCAGCTTTCCCCGAGCGGCGCTCTACGAGCAGTACTTC
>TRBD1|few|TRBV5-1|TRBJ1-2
CASSSGQGSSGYTF
TGCGCCAGCAGCTCAGGACAGGGAAGTAGTGGCTACACCTTC
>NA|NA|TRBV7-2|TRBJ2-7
CASSSTGPSSYEQYF
TGTGCCAGCAGCTCGACAGGACCGAGCTCCTACGAGCAGTACTTC
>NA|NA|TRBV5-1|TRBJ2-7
CASSLVGQPNEQYF
TGCGCCAGCAGCCTGGTCGGACAGCCTAACGAGCAGTACTTC
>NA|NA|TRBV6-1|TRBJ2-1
CASSENRYNEQFF
TGTGCCAGCAGTGAGAACAGGTACAATGAGCAGTTCTTC
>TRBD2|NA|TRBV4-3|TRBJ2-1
CASSPNGGGEQFF
TGCGCCAGCAGCCCCAACGGGGGGGGTGAGCAGTTCTTC
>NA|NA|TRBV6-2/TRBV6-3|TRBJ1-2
CASSPDGAHGYTF
TGTGCCAGCAGTCCCGATGGGGCACATGGCTACACCTTC
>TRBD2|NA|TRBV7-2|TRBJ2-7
CASSSGTSGLYEQYF
TGTGCCAGCAGCTCCGGGACTAGCGGACTCTACGAGCAGTACTTC
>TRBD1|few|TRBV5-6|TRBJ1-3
CASSLSTGTGNTIYF
TGTGCCAGCAGCTTGTCGACAGGGACAGGAAACACCATATATTTT
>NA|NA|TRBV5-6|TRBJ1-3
CASSLVVGNTIYF
TGTGCCAGCAGCTTGGTTGTAGGAAACACCATATATTTT
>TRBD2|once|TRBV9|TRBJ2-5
CASSVRGTRETQYF
TGTGCCAGCAGCGTACGGGGGACTAGAGAGACCCAGTACTTC
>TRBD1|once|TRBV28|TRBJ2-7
CASIDRGSYEQYF
TGTGCCAGCATCGACAGGGGCTCCTACGAGCAGTACTTC
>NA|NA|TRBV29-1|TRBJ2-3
CSVSHGADTQYF
TGCAGCGTCTCACACGGGGCAGATACGCAGTATTTT
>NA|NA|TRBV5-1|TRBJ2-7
CASSQDPLSYEQYF
TGCGCCAGCAGCCAGGATCCTCTTTCCTACGAGCAGTACTTC
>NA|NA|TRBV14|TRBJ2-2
CASSQVRAGELFF
TGTGCCAGCAGCCAAGTTCGGGCCGGGGAGCTGTTTTTT
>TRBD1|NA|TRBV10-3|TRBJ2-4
CAISESKGGRENIQYF
TGTGCCATCAGTGAGTCGAAAGGGGGCAGGGAGAACATTCAGTACTTC